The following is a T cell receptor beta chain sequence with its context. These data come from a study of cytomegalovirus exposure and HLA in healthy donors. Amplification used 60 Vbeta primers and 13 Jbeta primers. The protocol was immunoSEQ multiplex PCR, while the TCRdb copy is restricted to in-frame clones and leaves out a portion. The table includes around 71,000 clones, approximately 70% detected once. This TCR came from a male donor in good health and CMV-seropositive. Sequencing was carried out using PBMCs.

The CDR3: CASSFSGGTFSYNEQFF. CDR3 bases: TGTGCCAGCAGTTTTTCAGGCGGGACCTTCTCCTACAATGAGCAGTTCTTC. V usage is TRBV27 and J usage is TRBJ2-1; maybe TRBD2 (6 bases). The CDR3 loop spans 17 amino acids. Trimming removed 3 bases at V and 0 bases at J, with 15 bases between. Germline V gene data show CDR1 as MNHEY and CDR2 as SMNVEV (reference sequence).